Given below is one T cell receptor (beta chain) in context. The data originate from a study of blood T cell repertoires in COVID-19. Either two negative PCRs, clearance, or symptom resolution qualified Cohort 3 donors as recovered. V lost 1 base and J lost 7, with 8 bases in between. CDR3 length equals 12 residues. From germline, CDR1 is LGHNT and CDR2 FRNRAP. Authors' data handling: Nucleated cell counts were estimated from reference gene primer amplification. Clones were sequenced by immunoSEQ multiplex PCR, and TCRdb holds only the in-frame ones, with some missing. The V and J calls and clone size are taken from that table; D and trimming were inferred from the DNA. The repertoire holds under 150,000 clones, with roughly 79% as singletons.

J is TRBJ2-7 and V is TRBV12-5, with D unclear. The source of this sequence is a woman between 50 and 59 years old who had recovered from COVID-19. Sequenced input: PBMCs or T cells enriched from blood (not recorded which). The CDR3 DNA sequence: TGTGCTAGTGGTTTGGGGCCGATGGAGCAGTACTTC. This translates into CASGLGPMEQYF.